These T cell receptor beta chains were read from a single sample in a study of blood T cell repertoires in COVID-19. TCRdb's table, derived via immunoSEQ multiplex PCR, lists solely in-frame clones and lacks some. The repertoire holds around 65,000 clones, less than 85% seen once, with around a sixth in the top ten. Sequenced sample: peripheral blood. These receptors all stem from a man in his sixties with acute or convalescent COVID-19. CDR3s include the opening cysteine and the closing phenylalanine or tryptophan. A D gene is named only where the DNA matches it firmly. Size is stated for part of the rows, as once, few or many counts, or as a class when the clone is expanded.

v_gene	j_gene	d_gene	abundance	CDR3nt	CDR3aa
TRBV6-5	TRBJ1-1	NA	NA	TGTGCCAGCAGCCCCGGGGGAAGCACTGAAGCTTTCTTT	CASSPGGSTEAFF
TRBV5-4	TRBJ2-2	TRBD2	NA	TGTGCCAGCACCCTAGGACTAGCGGGAGGATTCACCGGGGAGCTGTTTTTT	CASTLGLAGGFTGELFF
TRBV10-3	TRBJ1-5	NA	NA	TGTGCCATCAGTCCAACAGTCAGCGGTCAGCCCCAGCATTTT	CAISPTVSGQPQHF
TRBV18	TRBJ2-6	NA	NA	TGTGCCAGCTCACCCCGGGATGGGATTGCCGGTGGGGCCAACGTCCTGACTTTC	CASSPRDGIAGGANVLTF
TRBV10-3	TRBJ2-4	NA	few	TGTGCCATCAGTGAGATACAGGGCCCCAAAAACATTCAGTACTTC	CAISEIQGPKNIQYF
TRBV5-5	TRBJ2-2	TRBD2	many	TGTGCCAGCAGACTAGCGGTCAACACCGGGGAGCTGTTTTTT	CASRLAVNTGELFF
TRBV18	TRBJ2-3	TRBD1	NA	TGTGCCAGCTCATCCGCCGGGACAGGGCTGGATACGCAGTATTTT	CASSSAGTGLDTQYF
TRBV29-1	TRBJ1-2	NA	NA	TGCAGCGTTGAAGGAGACAGCTATGGCTACACCTTC	CSVEGDSYGYTF
TRBV7-9	TRBJ2-5	TRBD1	NA	TGTGCCAGCAGCAGGGACAGGGAAGAGACCCAGTACTTC	CASSRDREETQYF
TRBV3-1/TRBV3-2	TRBJ2-1	TRBD2	NA	TGTGCCAGCCTCGGGGGGGTAGCGGGATCCGAGCAGTTCTTC	CASLGGVAGSEQFF
TRBV27	TRBJ2-1	TRBD2	NA	TGTGCCAGCACCCTACTTGGACTAGCGGGCGAGAAGAACAATGAGCAGTTCTTC	CASTLLGLAGEKNNEQFF
TRBV5-4	TRBJ2-1	NA	NA	TGTGCCAGCAGCTTGGAAGGACTACGGGAGCAGTTCTTC	CASSLEGLREQFF
TRBV7-2	TRBJ2-3	TRBD2	NA	TGTGCCAGCAGCTTACGGCGGAGAGCGGGGTCTAGCACAGATACGCAGTATTTT	CASSLRRRAGSSTDTQYF
TRBV5-1	TRBJ1-4	NA	NA	TGCGCCAGCAGCTTGGCAGATGCAACTAATGAAAAACTGTTTTTT	CASSLADATNEKLFF
TRBV15	TRBJ2-7	NA	NA	TGTGCCACCAGCAGAGGCCAGGGGACCTACGAGCAGTACTTC	CATSRGQGTYEQYF
TRBV11-2	TRBJ1-2	NA	NA	TGTGCCAGCAGCTTATCCCGTACTCAGGGTGGCTACACCTTC	CASSLSRTQGGYTF
TRBV4-2	TRBJ1-1	TRBD1	once	TGTGCCAGCAGCTTTCGGACAGGGAACAGGGGAATGAACACTGAAGCTTTCTTT	CASSFRTGNRGMNTEAFF
TRBV7-2	TRBJ1-2	NA	NA	TGTGCCAGCAGCCGTTCGACAGGATTTAGTGGCTACACCTTC	CASSRSTGFSGYTF
TRBV5-6	TRBJ2-3	TRBD2	NA	TGTGCCAGCAGCCCGGGACTAGCGGGAGCCCGAGCCACAGATACGCAGTATTTT	CASSPGLAGARATDTQYF
TRBV4-1	TRBJ2-7	NA	NA	TGCGCCAGCAGCCCGCGAGAGGCGCTGGTTTACGAGCAGTACTTC	CASSPREALVYEQYF
TRBV3-1/TRBV3-2	TRBJ2-1	NA	NA	TGTGCCAGCAGCCAAGCGAGTAGTTATGAGCAGTTCTTC	CASSQASSYEQFF
TRBV7-2	TRBJ2-3	NA	NA	TGTGCCAGCAGCTTAGGGCCCAGCGCAGATACGCAGTATTTT	CASSLGPSADTQYF
TRBV27	TRBJ1-1	TRBD1	NA	TGTGCCAGCAGCGGGGCCGGGACAGGAAAGAACACTGAAGCTTTCTTT	CASSGAGTGKNTEAFF
TRBV24-1	TRBJ2-1	TRBD1	NA	TGTGCCACAGGGGACAGGGCTTACAATGAGCAGTTCTTC	CATGDRAYNEQFF
TRBV10-3	TRBJ2-5	TRBD1	once	TGTGCCATCAGTCGAGGGACAGCGCAAGAGACCCAGTACTTC	CAISRGTAQETQYF
TRBV24-1	TRBJ2-1	NA	once	TGTGCCACCAGTGATCAGGGGTCCCCTCTCGGCGAGCAGTTCTTC	CATSDQGSPLGEQFF
TRBV6-1	TRBJ1-4	NA	NA	TGTGCCACGTCTCGACAGGACGGAAAACTGTTTTTT	CATSRQDGKLFF
TRBV24-1	TRBJ1-4	NA	NA	TGTGCCACCAGTCAACCACTCCAAAGCGGTGAAAAACTGTTTTTT	CATSQPLQSGEKLFF
TRBV30	TRBJ1-5	NA	NA	TGTGCCTGGAGTGATGTTAATAGCAATCAGCCCCAGCATTTT	CAWSDVNSNQPQHF
TRBV5-6	TRBJ1-1	NA	NA	TGTGCCAGCAGCACCGGGACTAAAGCTTTCTTT	CASSTGTKAFF
TRBV28	TRBJ2-3	TRBD1	once	TGTGCCAGCAGCCGGACCCAGGGGGGCACAGATACGCAGTATTTT	CASSRTQGGTDTQYF
TRBV9	TRBJ1-3	TRBD1	NA	TGTGCCAGCAGCGTAGATGCAGGACAGGGGCACGGAAACACCATATATTTT	CASSVDAGQGHGNTIYF
TRBV9	TRBJ1-1	TRBD1	NA	TGTGCCAGCAGCGCTGGACAGGTCACTGAAGCTTTCTTT	CASSAGQVTEAFF
TRBV6-2/TRBV6-3	TRBJ1-2	TRBD1	NA	TGTGCCAGCAGCAATACAGGGGAGGCTGGCTACACCTTC	CASSNTGEAGYTF
TRBV5-1	TRBJ1-2	NA	NA	TGCGCCAGCAGCTTGGGGAATGGGGCGGCCTATGGCTACACCTTC	CASSLGNGAAYGYTF
TRBV19	TRBJ2-2	TRBD2	NA	TGTGCCAGTAGTATACGGCCGCGCATGGCGGGAGAGAACGGGGAGCTGTTTTTT	CASSIRPRMAGENGELFF
TRBV6-5	TRBJ2-7	NA	NA	TGTGCCAGCAGTTACGACAGTGGGAACTACGAGCAGTACTTC	CASSYDSGNYEQYF
TRBV5-5	TRBJ1-6	TRBD1	NA	TGTGCCAGCAGCCAACGGACAGGGGGTGGCAATTCACCCCTCCACTTT	CASSQRTGGGNSPLHF
TRBV28	TRBJ1-6	TRBD1	NA	TGTGCCAGCAGACCGCTGGACAGGGTAAATTCACCCCTCCACTTT	CASRPLDRVNSPLHF
TRBV6-5	TRBJ1-2	NA	NA	TGTGCCAGCAGTTACTACAGGGATGCTTGGGGCTACACCTTC	CASSYYRDAWGYTF
TRBV5-4	TRBJ1-2	NA	once	TGTGCCAGCAGCTTGGGACAGGTCTCGCATGTTGACTATGGCTACACCTTC	CASSLGQVSHVDYGYTF
TRBV28	TRBJ2-7	NA	NA	TGTGCCAGCACCCAATCTGCGGAGCTTCGGGACGAGCAGTACTTC	CASTQSAELRDEQYF